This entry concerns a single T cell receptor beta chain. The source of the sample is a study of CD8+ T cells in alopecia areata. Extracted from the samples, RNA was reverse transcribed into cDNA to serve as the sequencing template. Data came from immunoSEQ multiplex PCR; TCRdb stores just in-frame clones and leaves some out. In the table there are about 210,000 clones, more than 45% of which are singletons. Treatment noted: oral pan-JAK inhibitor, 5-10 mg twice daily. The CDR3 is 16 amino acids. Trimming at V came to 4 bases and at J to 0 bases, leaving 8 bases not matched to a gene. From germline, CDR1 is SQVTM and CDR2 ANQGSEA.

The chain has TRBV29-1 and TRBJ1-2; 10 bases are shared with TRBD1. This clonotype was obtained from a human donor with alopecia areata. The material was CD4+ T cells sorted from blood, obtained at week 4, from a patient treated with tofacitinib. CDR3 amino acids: CSVAPGQGSPNYGYTF. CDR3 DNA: TGCAGCGTTGCCCCGGGACAGGGGTCCCCTAACTATGGCTACACCTTC.